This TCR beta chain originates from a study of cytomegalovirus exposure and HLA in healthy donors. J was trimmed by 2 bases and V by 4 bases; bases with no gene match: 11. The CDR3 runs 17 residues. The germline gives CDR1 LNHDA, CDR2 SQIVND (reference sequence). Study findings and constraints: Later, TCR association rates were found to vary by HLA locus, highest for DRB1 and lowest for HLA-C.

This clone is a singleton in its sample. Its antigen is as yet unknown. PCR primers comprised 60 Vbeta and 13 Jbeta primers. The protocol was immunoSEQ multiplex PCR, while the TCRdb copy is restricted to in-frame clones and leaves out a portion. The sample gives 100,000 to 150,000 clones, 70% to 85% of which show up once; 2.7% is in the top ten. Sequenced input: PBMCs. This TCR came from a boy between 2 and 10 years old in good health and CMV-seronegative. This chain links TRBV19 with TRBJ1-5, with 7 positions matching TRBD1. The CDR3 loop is CASSTPRTGYGNQPQHF. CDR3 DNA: TGTGCCAGTAGTACCCCGCGGACAGGTTATGGCAATCAGCCCCAGCATTTT. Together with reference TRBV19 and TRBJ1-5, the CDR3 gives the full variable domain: DGGITQSPKYLFRKEGQNVTLSCEQNLNHDAMYWYRQDPGQGLRLIYYSQIVNDFQKGDIAEGYSVSREKKESFPLTVTSAQKNPTAFYLCASSTPRTGYGNQPQHFGDGTRLSIL.